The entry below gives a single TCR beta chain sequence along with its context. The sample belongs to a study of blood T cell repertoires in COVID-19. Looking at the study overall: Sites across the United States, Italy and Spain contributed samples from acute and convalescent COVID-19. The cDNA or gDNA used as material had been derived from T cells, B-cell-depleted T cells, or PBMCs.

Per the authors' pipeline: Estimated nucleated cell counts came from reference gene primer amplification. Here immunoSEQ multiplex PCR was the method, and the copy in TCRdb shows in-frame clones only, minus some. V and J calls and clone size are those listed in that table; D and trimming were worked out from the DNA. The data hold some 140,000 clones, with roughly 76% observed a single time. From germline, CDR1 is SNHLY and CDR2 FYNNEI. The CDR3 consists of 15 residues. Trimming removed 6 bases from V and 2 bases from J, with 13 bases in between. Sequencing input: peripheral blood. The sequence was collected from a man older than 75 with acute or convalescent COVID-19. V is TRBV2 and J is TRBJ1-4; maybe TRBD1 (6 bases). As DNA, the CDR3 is TGTGCCAGCAGGGGGGGGCTTAGCACTAATGAAAAACTGTTTTTT. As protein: CASRGGLSTNEKLFF.